This TCR beta chain was identified in a study of response to subunit inactivated influenza vaccine. This clonotype was recorded at least ten times. TCRdb itself ran the RT-PCR reads through MiXCR, one entry per CDR3 protein. The profile shows 400,000 to 550,000 distinct CDR3 sequences, less than 30% of them singletons. The CDR3 has 15 amino acids. V trimming: 7 bases; J trimming: 3 bases; junction bases outside the gene matches: 9. This rearrangement joins TRBV12-3 or TRBV12-4 to TRBJ1-5, with 7 bases identical to TRBD1. The sequencing used CD4+ T cells sorted from PBMCs, collected roughly 5 days after vaccination. The origin of this receptor is a man in his fifties who received an inactivated influenza vaccine. The chain's CDR3 is CASKKEGAVNQPQHF. DNA for the CDR3: TGTGCCAGCAAGAAAGAGGGGGCCGTCAATCAGCCCCAGCATTTT.